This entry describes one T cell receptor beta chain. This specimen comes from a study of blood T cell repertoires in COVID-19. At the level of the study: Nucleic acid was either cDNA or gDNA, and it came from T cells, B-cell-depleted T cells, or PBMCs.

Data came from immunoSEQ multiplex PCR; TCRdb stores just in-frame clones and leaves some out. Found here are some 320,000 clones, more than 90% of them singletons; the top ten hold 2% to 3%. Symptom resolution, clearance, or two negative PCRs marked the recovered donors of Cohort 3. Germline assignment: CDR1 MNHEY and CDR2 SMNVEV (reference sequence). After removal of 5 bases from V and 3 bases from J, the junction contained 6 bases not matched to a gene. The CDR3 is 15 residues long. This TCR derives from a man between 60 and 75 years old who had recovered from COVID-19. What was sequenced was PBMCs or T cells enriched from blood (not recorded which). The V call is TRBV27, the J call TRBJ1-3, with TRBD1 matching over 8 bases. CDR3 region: CASSPKTGVGNTIYF. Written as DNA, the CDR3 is TGTGCCAGCAGTCCAAAGACAGGGGTTGGAAACACCATATATTTT.